A single sample is the source of the 27 T cell receptor beta chains below, sequenced in a study of shared clonotypes between healthy human individuals. Naive-designated CD8 cells lacked CD45RO, were positively enriched for CCR7, and omitted terminally differentiated effector memory CD45RA+ cells. Clones were sequenced by immunoSEQ multiplex PCR, and TCRdb holds only the in-frame ones, with some missing. The table lists about 680,000 clones, approximately 90% of them singletons. The specimen was naive CD8+ T cells sorted from blood. The receptors originated from a man younger than 40 in good health.

The rearrangement links TRBV10-1 to TRBJ2-7, with 7 bases lining up with TRBD2. V was pared by 4 bases and J by 2 bases, with 2 bases of the junction left unmatched. The CDR3 spans 13 residues. Germline V gene sequence: CDR1 WNHNN, CDR2 SYGVQD (reference sequence). This CDR3 is CASSAGTTYEQYF. DNA of the CDR3: TGCGCCAGCAGTGCCGGGACTACCTACGAGCAGTACTTC.

This clone was observed once. The chain employs TRBV27 and TRBJ2-4, with D possibly TRBD1 on 6 matching bases. CDR1 is MNHEY, CDR2 SMNVEV, per germline (reference sequence). V shed 6 bases and J shed 0 bases, with 18 bases lying between them. CDR3 length: 17 amino acids. CDR3: CASSGENGQRAKNIQYF. For the CDR3, the DNA is TGTGCCAGCAGCGGAGAAAATGGACAGCGAGCCAAAAACATTCAGTACTTC.

The chain uses TRBV9 and TRBJ1-2; no definite D call. Deletions cut 4 bases from V and 6 bases from J, with 13 bases between. The CDR3 is made up of 13 amino acids. Per germline, CDR1 SGDLS and CDR2 YYNGEE. The chain's CDR3 is CASSPRYPNGYTF. As DNA, the CDR3 is TGTGCCAGCAGCCCTCGGTACCCGAATGGCTACACCTTC.

This chain uses TRBV7-9 with TRBJ2-1, with TRBD2 as a possible D gene (5 bases). Germline assignment: CDR1 SEHNR and CDR2 FQNEAQ (reference sequence). CDR3 length equals 16 residues. Trimming pared 1 base from V and 4 bases from J, leaving 14 bases between. In DNA form, the CDR3 reads TGTGCCAGCAGCTTAGGGCAGCGGATCAATTACAATGAGCAGTTCTTC. It yields the protein CASSLGQRINYNEQFF.

This chain joins TRBV18 and TRBJ2-3; 8 nucleotides agree with TRBD2. V trimming: 0 bases; J trimming: 11 bases; junction bases outside the gene matches: 7. This CDR3 has 14 amino acids. Germline V gives CDR1 KGHSH, CDR2 LQKENI. Written as DNA, the CDR3 is TGTGCCAGCTCACCACCGGCTAGCGGGCCAGGGCAGTATTTT. It encodes CASSPPASGPGQYF.

The chain couples TRBV4-1 to TRBJ1-4; TRBD1 matches 7 bases. Germline lookup yields CDR1 MGHRA and CDR2 YSYEKL. This CDR3 comprises 14 residues. V was clipped by 6 bases and J by 5 bases; unmatched bases: 6. The CDR3 spells CASSLDRVNEKLFF. The CDR3 DNA is TGCGCCAGCAGTCTCGACAGGGTAAATGAAAAACTGTTTTTT.

The chain uses TRBV27 and TRBJ2-2, with 12 bases identical to TRBD2. V shed 0 bases, J shed 4 bases, and the junction held 6 bases outside the gene matches. Germline V gene sequence: CDR1 MNHEY, CDR2 SMNVEV (reference sequence). The CDR3 extends over 18 amino acids. The CDR3 loop reads CASSLSRLAGEATGELFF. The CDR3 DNA reads TGTGCCAGCAGTTTATCCAGACTAGCGGGAGAAGCCACCGGGGAGCTGTTTTTT.

This clone has only one observation. This chain uses TRBV11-2 with TRBJ2-1, with 12 nucleotides matching TRBD2. The CDR3 extends over 17 amino acids. The V and J ends lost 1 base and 4 bases, in that order; junction bases with no gene match: 5. Germline V gene sequence: CDR1 SGHAT, CDR2 FQNNGV. The CDR3 DNA reads TGTGCCAGCAGCTTAGTTCGACTAGCGGGAGTGTACAATGAGCAGTTCTTC. This encodes CASSLVRLAGVYNEQFF.

The V and J genes are TRBV11-2 and TRBJ2-1; 12 nucleotides line up with TRBD2. Germline V CDR1 and CDR2: SGHAT, FQNNGV. The CDR3 is 16 amino acids. With V trimmed by 5 bases and J by 4 bases, 6 bases remained unmatched. The CDR3 DNA is TGTGCCAGCAGCCCGCCTGGGACTAGCGGGTACAATGAGCAGTTCTTC. As protein: CASSPPGTSGYNEQFF.

The V and J genes are TRBV4-1 and TRBJ2-2, with TRBD1 matching 8 bases. The length of the CDR3 is 16 residues. After removal of 5 bases from V and 3 bases from J, the junction contained 8 bases not matched to a gene. Germline assignment: CDR1 MGHRA and CDR2 YSYEKL. The DNA of the CDR3 is TGCGCCAGCAGCTGGCCAGGGGGCCAGGACACCGGGGAGCTGTTTTTT. The encoded protein is CASSWPGGQDTGELFF.

The chain has TRBV19 and TRBJ2-7; a possible D gene is TRBD2 (6 bases). The germline V gene encodes CDR1 LNHDA and CDR2 SQIVND (reference sequence). The CDR3 consists of 14 residues. The V end lost 5 bases, the J end lost 2 bases, and 13 bases lay between the germline ends. The CDR3 sequence: CASSPRGGAYEQYF. Written as DNA, the CDR3 is TGTGCCAGTAGTCCACGAGGAGGGGCCTACGAGCAGTACTTC.

The V and J genes are TRBV29-1 and TRBJ2-7; D gene ambiguous. The germline gives CDR1 SQVTM, CDR2 ANQGSEA. Trimming took 1 base from V and 7 from J, leaving 14 bases between them. CDR3 length equals 13 residues. Written as DNA, the CDR3 is TGCAGCGTTGAAGGGCAGGTCCCCGGTGAGCAGTACTTC. It translates to CSVEGQVPGEQYF.

The chain carries TRBV15 and TRBJ2-2; TRBD2 matches at 11 bases. The V gene's germline CDR1 is LNHNV and CDR2 YYDKDF (reference sequence). V lost 4 bases to trimming and J lost 7 bases; unmatched junction nucleotides: 2. This CDR3 contains 14 residues. CDR3: CATSKTSGDGELFF. The CDR3 DNA is TGTGCCACCAGCAAGACTAGCGGGGACGGGGAGCTGTTTTTT.

The rearrangement joins TRBV7-6 to TRBJ2-6; D tentatively fits TRBD1 or TRBD2 (6 bases each). CDR3 size: 17 residues. Germline loops: CDR1 SGHVS, CDR2 FNYEAQ. Trimming left V 3 bases short and J 2 bases short, with 14 bases between. The CDR3 bases are TGTGCCAGCAGCTTGTGGGGGGCGACTGCTGGGGCCAACGTCCTGACTTTC. Protein product: CASSLWGATAGANVLTF. Variable domain in full (rest from reference TRBV7-6 and TRBJ2-6): GAGVSQSPRYKVTKRGQDVALRCDPISGHVSLYWYRQALGQGPEFLTYFNYEAQQDKSGLPNDRFSAERPEGSISTLTIQRTEQRDSAMYRCASSLWGATAGANVLTFGAGSRLTVL.

The chain joins TRBV27 to TRBJ2-7, with TRBD2 identical over 8 bases. The CDR3 runs 17 residues. Trimming cost V 7 bases and J 0 bases; bases outside gene matches: 14. Germline V gives CDR1 MNHEY, CDR2 SMNVEV (reference sequence). CDR3 amino acids: CASTSGSGGRYSYEQYF. For the CDR3, the DNA is TGTGCCAGCACCTCAGGGTCGGGCGGGAGGTACTCCTACGAGCAGTACTTC.

This chain joins TRBV29-1 and TRBJ2-1; 11 positions match TRBD2. The germline CDR1 and CDR2 sequences are SQVTM and ANQGSEA. The trim removed 3 bases at V and 7 bases at J, leaving 5 bases unmatched. The CDR3 has 14 amino acids. The CDR3 coding sequence is TGCAGCGTTGAGGTAGCGGGAGGGTTGAATGAGCAGTTCTTC. Residues: CSVEVAGGLNEQFF.

The genes are TRBV28 and TRBJ2-3; 8 nucleotides line up with TRBD2. CDR3 size: 13 residues. The germline gives CDR1 MDHEN, CDR2 SYDVKM. Unmatched junction bases numbered 5, after V lost 8 bases and J lost 4 bases. CDR3 region: CASGERGSDTQYF. CDR3 nucleotide sequence: TGTGCCAGCGGAGAGCGGGGGTCAGATACGCAGTATTTT.

V gene TRBV29-1 combines with J gene TRBJ2-1, with D possibly being TRBD2 (5 bases). Germline V gene data show CDR1 as SQVTM and CDR2 as ANQGSEA. The CDR3 runs to 14 residues. Trimming shortened V by 2 bases and J by 7 bases, and 15 bases separated the two germline ends. CDR3 protein: CSVESGPLNNEQFF. Here the CDR3 DNA reads TGCAGCGTTGAAAGCGGACCTCTGAATAATGAGCAGTTCTTC.

The chain recombines TRBV2 with TRBJ2-7; D perhaps matches TRBD2 (6 bases). Germline CDR1 and CDR2: SNHLY and FYNNEI. V was clipped by 7 bases and J by 3 bases, with 10 bases between them. The CDR3 has 12 residues. CDR3 loop: CASNGGLYEQYF. For the CDR3, the DNA is TGTGCCAGCAACGGGGGACTCTACGAGCAGTACTTC.

The gene calls are TRBV29-1 and TRBJ2-2; D is ambiguous. CDR1 is SQVTM, CDR2 ANQGSEA, per germline. The CDR3 extends over 13 amino acids. The V and J ends lost 4 bases and 0 bases respectively, with 6 bases between them. The CDR3 nucleotides read TGCAGCGTTGGCGAGGCGAACACCGGGGAGCTGTTTTTT. It encodes CSVGEANTGELFF.

The chain couples TRBV2 to TRBJ1-2; D ambiguous. Trimming shortened V by 2 bases and J by 2 bases, and 12 bases separated the two germline ends. Germline V CDR1 and CDR2: SNHLY, FYNNEI. The CDR3 runs to 15 residues. The CDR3: CASSEWQSANYGYTF. Here the CDR3 DNA reads TGTGCCAGCAGTGAATGGCAGTCGGCGAACTATGGCTACACCTTC.

The chain couples TRBV9 to TRBJ2-2; TRBD2 aligns across 12 bases. Germline trimming cut 3 bases from V and 6 bases from J; bases unmatched to any gene: 6. Germline V lookup: CDR1 SGDLS, CDR2 YYNGEE. The CDR3 length is 16 residues. The CDR3 region has the DNA TGTGCCAGCAGCGGCCTAGCGGGAGGGCCCTCCGGGGAGCTGTTTTTT. The encoded protein is CASSGLAGGPSGELFF.

This chain connects TRBV13 to TRBJ2-5; D is undetermined. The CDR3 has 14 amino acids. Germline CDR1 and CDR2: PRHDT and FYEKMQ (reference sequence). V was clipped by 3 bases and J by 5 bases, with 13 bases between them. DNA of the CDR3: TGTGCCAGCAGCTTGAATAACGGCTTGGAGACCCAGTACTTC. Translating it yields CASSLNNGLETQYF.

The chain joins TRBV7-8 to TRBJ1-4, with 9 positions matching TRBD1. The junction had 8 bases not matched to a gene; V was cut back by 5 bases and J by 4 bases. The CDR3 has 16 residues. Germline CDR1 and CDR2: SGHVS and FQNEAQ. The chain's CDR3 is CASSAQPGQGNEKLFF. The CDR3 coding sequence is TGTGCCAGCAGCGCCCAACCGGGACAGGGTAATGAAAAACTGTTTTTT.

In nucleotides, the CDR3 is TGCGCCAGCAGCCAAGGCTCGGGCCCCAAGTGGGAGCAGTTCTTC. Protein sequence: CASSQGSGPKWEQFF. V gene TRBV4-3 combines with J gene TRBJ2-1; no firm D call. Per germline, CDR1 LGHNA and CDR2 YSLEER. Trimming pared 1 base from V and 10 bases from J, leaving 17 bases between. The CDR3 is 15 amino acids.

The chain carries TRBV11-3 and TRBJ2-5, with 8 bases matching TRBD2. The CDR3 contains 16 residues. V lost 4 bases and J lost 4; bases outside the gene matches: 11. The germline gives CDR1 SGHNT, CDR2 YENEEA. The CDR3, as DNA: TGTGCCAGCAGCTCCGCGTTCGCGGGAGGCGTAGAGACCCAGTACTTC. This codes for CASSSAFAGGVETQYF.

The chain uses TRBV9 and TRBJ2-7; the match to TRBD2 covers 9 bases. Germline CDR1 is SGDLS and CDR2 is YYNGEE. The CDR3 runs to 15 residues. The V gene end was trimmed by 4 bases and the J gene end by 2 bases; junction bases not matched to a gene: 7. Written as DNA, the CDR3 is TGTGCCAGCAGCCCCCGGACTAGCGCTCCCTACGAGCAGTACTTC. Protein sequence: CASSPRTSAPYEQYF.